The 8 T cell receptor beta chains below come from one sample, sequenced in a study of blood T cell repertoires in COVID-19. TCRdb's copy holds only in-frame clones and misses some; the assay was immunoSEQ multiplex PCR. Counted here are about 110,000 clones, 82% occurring once; the ten biggest clones make up 7.9%. Input material: peripheral blood. These receptors were obtained from a man between 65 and 85 years old with acute or convalescent COVID-19.

The chain couples TRBV9 to TRBJ2-3; a weak D match, TRBD2 (5 bases). Trimming took 0 bases from V and 0 from J, leaving 11 bases between them. There are 16 residues in the CDR3. CDR1 and CDR2 from the germline V gene are SGDLS and YYNGEE. CDR3 region: CASSVGASPSTDTQYF. As DNA, the CDR3 is TGTGCCAGCAGCGTAGGGGCTAGCCCGAGCACAGATACGCAGTATTTT.

The V call is TRBV7-6, the J call TRBJ1-4, with TRBD1 matching over 7 bases. J was trimmed by 8 bases and V by 5 bases; bases with no gene match: 5. Germline assignment: CDR1 SGHVS and CDR2 FNYEAQ. The length of the CDR3 is 13 residues. The CDR3, as DNA: TGTGCCAGCAGCCCGGGGACAGACGAAAAACTGTTTTTT. Amino acids: CASSPGTDEKLFF.

The chain combines TRBV5-5 with TRBJ1-1; perhaps TRBD1 as D (6 bases). Looked up from germline, CDR1 is SGHKS and CDR2 is YYEKEE (reference sequence). The CDR3 extends over 16 amino acids. V was trimmed by 0 bases and J by 1 base, leaving 13 bases between them. The CDR3 DNA sequence: TGTGCCAGCAGCTTGGGGACTAGGGGGAGGAACACTGAAGCTTTCTTT. Amino acids: CASSLGTRGRNTEAFF.

This chain links TRBV3-1 (or the pseudogene TRBV3-2) with TRBJ2-1; 7 nucleotides match TRBD2. Germline lookup yields CDR1 LGHDT and CDR2 YNNKEL (reference sequence). J gave up 0 bases and V 4 bases, and 9 bases lay outside the gene matches. This CDR3 is 17 amino acids long. CDR3 DNA sequence: TGTGCCAGCAGCCGGATAGTTAGCGGGTCCTCCTACAATGAGCAGTTCTTC. This encodes CASSRIVSGSSYNEQFF.

This clone was observed a handful of times. The genes are TRBV5-1 and TRBJ1-6; weak D call: TRBD1 (6 bases). The V end lost 3 bases, the J end lost 10 bases, and 17 bases lay between the germline ends. Germline-derived CDR1 and CDR2 are SGHRS and YFSETQ. This CDR3 contains 15 residues. CDR3 coding DNA: TGCGCCAGCAGCTCAGAAACAGGGCCGCGGTCACCCCTCCACTTT. Its protein product is CASSSETGPRSPLHF.

V is TRBV9 and J is TRBJ2-3, with 8 bases that match TRBD1. This CDR3 has 16 amino acids. The germline V gene encodes CDR1 SGDLS and CDR2 YYNGEE. J lost 2 bases, V lost 3 bases, and 8 bases had no gene match. CDR3 region: CASSGRTGGATDTQYF. CDR3 coding DNA: TGTGCCAGCAGCGGACGAACAGGGGGTGCCACAGATACGCAGTATTTT.

The chain carries TRBV5-1 and TRBJ1-5, with 7 positions matching TRBD1. Germline loops: CDR1 SGHRS, CDR2 YFSETQ. The CDR3 has 17 amino acids. Trimming at V came to 0 bases and at J to 0 bases, leaving 6 bases not matched to a gene. The CDR3 DNA follows: TGCGCCAGCAGCTTGGAAGGGGGCCCGTATAGCAATCAGCCCCAGCATTTT. Amino acids: CASSLEGGPYSNQPQHF.

Only one count was recorded for this clone. This rearrangement joins TRBV5-5 to TRBJ2-3, with 10 bases aligning to TRBD2. Per the germline V gene, CDR1 is SGHKS and CDR2 is YYEKEE (reference sequence). The junction had 10 bases not matched to a gene; V was cut back by 0 bases and J by 6 bases. CDR3 length: 17 amino acids. The CDR3 region is CASSLGPKRGGADTQYF. CDR3 sequence (DNA): TGTGCCAGCAGCTTGGGCCCTAAGCGGGGGGGCGCTGATACGCAGTATTTT.